The 5 T cell receptor beta chains below all came from one sample that was sequenced in a study of identifying expanded T cells in peripheral blood. Libraries were prepared by immunoSEQ multiplex PCR; TCRdb keeps only in-frame clonotypes and omits some of them. The sample has about 100,000 clones; about 87% are singletons. Sample: blood. These receptors originate from a person between 18 and 70 years old in good health.

The chain employs TRBV7-6 and TRBJ2-3; 8 bases line up with TRBD2. The CDR3 consists of 14 residues. Germline assignment: CDR1 SGHVS and CDR2 FNYEAQ. DNA for the CDR3: TGTGTCACCCAGCGGGGGCCCAGCACAGATACGCAGTATTTT. Translated, it gives CVTQRGPSTDTQYF.

The chain is built from TRBV19 and TRBJ2-3; a weak D match, TRBD2 (7 bases). There are 15 residues in the CDR3. Trimming cost V 5 bases and J 4 bases, with 16 bases left between them. CDR1 and CDR2 (germline): LNHDA, SQIVND (reference sequence). CDR3 region: CASSVGGGSPDTQYF. For the CDR3, the DNA is TGTGCCAGTAGTGTCGGGGGCGGGAGCCCAGATACGCAGTATTTT. The variable domain in full, with the rest retrieved from reference TRBV19 and TRBJ2-3, is DGGITQSPKYLFRKEGQNVTLSCEQNLNHDAMYWYRQDPGQGLRLIYYSQIVNDFQKGDIAEGYSVSREKKESFPLTVTSAQKNPTAFYLCASSVGGGSPDTQYFGPGTRLTVL.

J is TRBJ2-1 and V is TRBV18; D is ambiguous. Germline CDR1 and CDR2: KGHSH and LQKENI. Trimming stripped 3 bases from V and 12 bases from J, with 12 bases between. The CDR3 is made up of 12 amino acids. The CDR3 DNA reads TGTGCCAGCTCACCTAGTCTTCAAGGGCAGTTCTTC. Translated, it gives CASSPSLQGQFF.

The V call is TRBV7-2, the J call TRBJ2-3; 14 bases are shared with TRBD2. The CDR3 is 14 amino acids. V was clipped by 5 bases and J by 14 bases; unmatched bases: 9. Germline V CDR1 and CDR2: SGHTA, FQGNSA. CDR3 loop: CASSKGTSGGPGYF. CDR3 DNA sequence: TGTGCCAGCAGCAAGGGGACTAGCGGGGGCCCGGGGTATTTT.

The chain has TRBV4-1 and TRBJ1-6; D may be TRBD1 (5 bases). The CDR3 runs 16 residues. Germline CDR1 MGHRA, CDR2 YSYEKL. V was cut by 4 bases and J by 6 bases, with 16 bases left in between. The CDR3 DNA reads TGCGCCAGCAGCCCCGGGACGGGACGGAGTAATTCACCCCTCCACTTT. The encoded protein is CASSPGTGRSNSPLHF.